This TCR beta chain emerged from a study of blood T cell repertoires in COVID-19. CDR1 and CDR2 from the germline V gene are SEHNR and FQNEAQ (reference sequence). The CDR3 sequence is 14 residues long. V dropped 4 bases and J dropped 2 bases, with 10 bases sitting between them. Profiled with immunoSEQ multiplex PCR; TCRdb holds only in-frame clones, not every one. The sample includes approximately 150,000 clones, approximately 81% of them seen just once. This receptor was obtained from a human donor with acute or convalescent COVID-19. The donor label of this sample is uncertain. Sequencing was done on a sample of peripheral blood. The rearrangement joins TRBV7-9 to TRBJ2-3, with a weak D call TRBD1 (5 bases). The CDR3 reads CASSSGFSTDTQYF. Written as DNA, the CDR3 is TGTGCCAGCAGCTCAGGGTTTTCCACAGATACGCAGTATTTT.